The T cell receptor (beta chain) under discussion was sequenced for a study of shared clonotypes between healthy human individuals (dated by TCRdb to about 2020). For context, the study as a whole: The cohort comprised a couple of women and three men aged 18 to 49 years. To estimate repertoire size and how much clonotype sharing occurs between individuals, the study deeply sequenced the blood TCR repertoires of five or six healthy adults. For each donor, CD4 naive and CD4 memory were each run on three plates, CD8 naive on two plates, and CD8 memory on one plate. Different laboratories and diverse techniques were used to prepare libraries and sequence TCR repertoires, to increase sequencing depth and limit assay-specific biases. Each donor's leukapheresis produced roughly between roughly 0.9 and 9 billion PBMCs.

Comment on this clone: Its antigen remains unidentified. Per-base quality was not reported, and no clone a single base away is much larger than it.

Results and caveats for the whole study, not just this receptor: Pairwise subsampling indicated that sequencing depth was expected to affect the degree of clonotype sharing among donors. Larger estimated clonotype richness was generally found for naive subsets than for memory subsets. Compared with non-shared clonotypes, clonotypes shared by all four sorted-subset donors had higher generation probabilities. Because the study included only a small number of donors, the genetic and exposure-history diversity represented was limited. When several donors were compared, the shared fraction of clonotypes was around 5.1% for naive CD4, 3.5% for naive CD8, more than 2% for memory CD4, and roughly 0.4% for memory CD8. Incomplete sequencing was indicated by rarefaction of sorted-subset datasets, despite the large sequencing depth. Sampling was restricted to blood, and TCR repertoires in tissue are likely to differ from TCR repertoires in blood.

CDR1 and CDR2 are read off the germline V gene as SGHTA and FQGTGA. V lost 3 bases and J lost 0 bases; the stretch between them is 12 bases long. Taken from cysteine to phenylalanine, the CDR3 has 17 residues. The entry retains the CDR3 DNA only, 51 bases that are in frame from base 1. Donors were healthy HIV-negative adults with no recently reported acute infections or vaccinations. Every donor was a Caucasian adult residing in Nashville, Tennessee, USA. CD4+ T cells were enriched by magnetic negative selection, after which naive cells were positively selected on CD45RA and the negative fraction was taken as the memory subset. After blood collection by leukapheresis, PBMCs were isolated using Ficoll-Histopaque density gradient centrifugation and then cryopreserved in the vapor phase of liquid nitrogen. Analytical flow cytometry was used to check the purity and quantity of every magnetically sorted T cell population. Genomic DNA was isolated from every sorted fraction and measured by UV absorbance on a Nanodrop 2000c.

Using the deep immunoSEQ assay, multiplex PCR amplified TCR CDR3 regions from genomic DNA. For each cell subset, the extracted genomic DNA was distributed evenly across all wells of several immunoSEQ 96-well plates, and each plate served as one replicate. Each replicate PCR for sorted subsets received approximately 200 ng genomic DNA, equal to roughly 30,000 T cell genomes. Purified libraries were quantified with a Qubit 3.0 fluorometer, sized on a Bioanalyzer 2100, and re-quantified with the KAPA Library Quantification kit. Every immunoSEQ 96-well plate was sequenced on a separate single-read 150-cycle Illumina NextSeq 550 flow cell. Under the source paper's analysis protocol: Because the immunoSEQ output held only junctional sequences and lacked quality scores, the filtering could not match the filtering applied to full-length reads. Sequences were annotated with PyIR, a Python wrapper for IgBLAST v1.9, and V/J genes and CDR3 were assigned using IMGT germline references. Reads were removed for weak V/J assignments (E-value above 1e-6), missing CDR3, stop codons, out-of-frame junctions, or ambiguous translated residues. A V3J clonotype was defined by an identical inferred V gene, J gene, and CDR3 amino acid sequence. Percentage overlap between repertoires was calculated by dividing the number of shared unique clonotypes by the size of the smaller repertoire. RTK rarefaction, the Chao1 estimator, and Recon v2.1 estimates of unobserved clonotypes were used to assess repertoire richness. Generation probabilities were computed with OLGA for all TCRbeta clonotypes obtained by the gDNA method from a few donors. What TCRdb holds here is the immuneACCESS table cut down to in-frame rearrangements. Part of the clones is not present; checked against another copy, under half of the missing clones reflect an unresolved V gene, and the others are unexplained. The V and J calls and the clone size are those of that table, but D and trimming were determined from the DNA. Recorded for this sample are 2.5 million or so clones; over 85% of them occurred a single time. Clones ranked in the top ten supply over 0.12% of the sample.

This sequence uses TRBV7-3 and TRBJ2-6; TRBD2 is a possible D gene, resting on 6 matching bases. This clonotype was sampled from a man aged 18 to 29 in good health. The specimen sequenced was naive CD4+ T cells sorted from blood. The cell subset or site label here, explained by the study, means: CD45RA+ positively selected. The CDR3 loop reads CASSFGSRRSGANVLTF. Here is the DNA: TGTGCCAGCAGCTTCGGGAGTAGACGCTCTGGGGCCAACGTCCTGACTTTC.